A single sample is the source of the 19 T cell receptor beta chains below, sequenced in a study of cytomegalovirus exposure and HLA in healthy donors. The PCR was carried out with 60 Vbeta primers and 13 Jbeta primers. Only in-frame clones appear in the TCRdb table, and some are missing; sequencing was by immunoSEQ multiplex PCR. The sample shows under 200,000 clones, 82% of them seen only once. The sample was PBMCs. The receptors derive from a girl aged 2 to 9 in good health and CMV-seropositive.

The chain recombines TRBV7-9 with TRBJ1-1; D remains unclear. Germline values: CDR1 SEHNR, CDR2 FQNEAQ (reference sequence). The length of the CDR3 is 17 residues. The V and J ends lost 3 bases and 3 bases respectively, with 20 bases between them. The CDR3 sequence is CASSFMSGPQRDTEAFF. Written as DNA, the CDR3 is TGTGCCAGCAGCTTTATGTCCGGACCCCAGCGGGACACTGAAGCTTTCTTT.

The V gene is TRBV4-1, the J gene TRBJ2-7; 7 bases agree with TRBD1. The CDR3 is 17 residues long. J gave up 0 bases and V 5 bases, and 13 bases lay outside the gene matches. Germline V gene data show CDR1 as MGHRA and CDR2 as YSYEKL. In DNA, the CDR3 is TGCGCCAGCAGCGAATTGCATGGGGGACAGAGCTCCTACGAGCAGTACTTC. Amino acid sequence: CASSELHGGQSSYEQYF.

This clone was seen once. The V and J genes are TRBV28 and TRBJ1-5; D call uncertain. V was clipped by 2 bases and J by 4 bases, with 15 bases between them. Germline V gene data show CDR1 as MDHEN and CDR2 as SYDVKM. CDR3 length: 16 amino acids. The CDR3 DNA reads as TGTGCCAGCAGTTTACTCGTGGCGGTAGCTAATCAGCCCCAGCATTTT. This codes for CASSLLVAVANQPQHF. The full variable domain, with the rest looked up from reference TRBV28 and TRBJ1-5, is DVKVTQSSRYLVKRTGEKVFLECVQDMDHENMFWYRQDPGLGLRLIYFSYDVKMKEKGDIPEGYSVSREKKERFSLILESASTNQTSMYLCASSLLVAVANQPQHFGDGTRLSIL.

The chain recombines TRBV30 with TRBJ1-4; D remains unclear. The CDR3 contains 11 residues. CDR1 is GTSNPN and CDR2 is SVGIG in the germline V gene (reference sequence). Trimming removed 4 bases from V and 8 bases from J, with 8 bases in between. This CDR3 is CAWTEGEKLFF. CDR3 DNA: TGTGCCTGGACCGAGGGAGAAAAACTGTTTTTT.

This clone has just a few counts. V and J are TRBV19 and TRBJ1-4, with D tentatively TRBD1 (5 bases). CDR3 size: 17 residues. V shed 3 bases and J shed 0 bases, with 14 bases lying between them. Germline loops: CDR1 LNHDA, CDR2 SQIVND (reference sequence). CDR3 DNA sequence: TGTGCCAGTAGTATTTTTCACAGGCACGCAACTAATGAAAAACTGTTTTTT. Translating it yields CASSIFHRHATNEKLFF.

V and J are TRBV7-2 and TRBJ2-7; TRBD2 is a possible D gene (6 bases). This CDR3 is 14 amino acids long. Deletions cut 4 bases from V and 6 bases from J, with 16 bases between. The germline CDR1 and CDR2 sequences are SGHTA and FQGNSA. The CDR3 sequence is CASSSKDGTPEQYF. The CDR3, as DNA: TGTGCCAGCAGCTCCAAGGACGGGACTCCCGAGCAGTACTTC. The full variable domain, its missing parts supplied by reference TRBV7-2 and TRBJ2-7, is GAGVSQSPSNKVTEKGKDVELRCDPISGHTALYWYRQSLGQGLEFLIYFQGNSAPDKSGLPSDRFSAERTGGSVSTLTIQRTQQEDSAVYLCASSSKDGTPEQYFGPGTRLTVT.

The V gene is TRBV10-3, the J gene TRBJ2-7, with 7 nucleotides matching TRBD1. J was trimmed by 2 bases and V by 2 bases; bases with no gene match: 6. The CDR3 is 15 residues long. Germline V CDR1 and CDR2: ENHRY, SYGVKD. The CDR3 reads CAISEGQVPTYEQYF. DNA of the CDR3: TGTGCCATCAGTGAGGGACAGGTCCCGACCTACGAGCAGTACTTC.

This clone was picked up a small number of times. This chain links TRBV11-3 with TRBJ2-1; 8 bases align to TRBD1. Trimming removed 5 bases from V and 1 base from J; junction bases left unmatched: 4. This CDR3 region has 15 residues. Germline CDR1 SGHNT, CDR2 YENEEA. CDR3: CASSPGTGSYNEQFF. CDR3 coding DNA: TGTGCCAGCAGCCCCGGGACAGGATCCTACAATGAGCAGTTCTTC.

A single count supports this clone. The V call is TRBV6-1, the J call TRBJ2-2; the D gene is possibly TRBD1 (5 bases). The CDR3 is 16 residues long. V was trimmed by 1 base and J by 0 bases, leaving 9 bases between them. The V gene's germline CDR1 is MNHNS and CDR2 SASEGT. The CDR3 DNA is TGTGCCAGCAGTGAAGAGGCAGGGACGAACACCGGGGAGCTGTTTTTT. Translating it yields CASSEEAGTNTGELFF.

Only one count was recorded for this clone. The chain combines TRBV30 with TRBJ1-4, with D perhaps matching TRBD1 (5 bases). Germline V gene data show CDR1 as GTSNPN and CDR2 as SVGIG (reference sequence). The CDR3 consists of 15 residues. Trimming left V 0 bases short and J 7 bases short, with 15 bases between. CDR3 sequence (DNA): TGTGCCTGGAGTGTAAGGAGAGTCGGGGGTGAAAAACTGTTTTTT. Translation: CAWSVRRVGGEKLFF.

V is TRBV29-1 and J is TRBJ2-1; 10 nucleotides agree with TRBD2. The V segment lost 1 base and the J segment 0 bases; nucleotides outside the gene matches: 6. The CDR3 has 17 amino acids. Germline V gene sequence: CDR1 SQVTM, CDR2 ANQGSEA. The CDR3 spells CSVEGGASGSSYNEQFF. The CDR3, as DNA: TGCAGCGTTGAAGGGGGTGCTAGCGGGAGCTCCTACAATGAGCAGTTCTTC.

The CDR3 loop reads CASNPLANHADTQYF. In DNA, the CDR3 is TGTGCCAGCAACCCCTTGGCAAACCACGCAGATACGCAGTATTTT. This chain links TRBV2 with TRBJ2-3; D remains ambiguous. The CDR3 has 15 amino acids. Germline CDR1 is SNHLY and CDR2 is FYNNEI. With 7 bases removed from V and 4 bases from J, the gap between germline ends came to 18 bases.

V is TRBV30 and J is TRBJ1-5; unclear D gene. V lost 5 bases to trimming and J lost 3 bases, with 11 bases between them. The CDR3 consists of 13 residues. Germline CDR1 GTSNPN, CDR2 SVGIG (reference sequence). CDR3 bases: TGTGCCTGGGCCCGGGATACCAATCAGCCCCAGCATTTT. Its protein product is CAWARDTNQPQHF. Looking up the rest from reference TRBV30 and TRBJ1-5 gives the full variable domain: SQTIHQWPATLVQPVGSPLSLECTVEGTSNPNLYWYRQAAGRGLQLLFYSVGIGQISSEVPQNLSASRPQDRQFILSSKKLLLSDSGFYLCAWARDTNQPQHFGDGTRLSIL.

This clone was counted a few times. The genes are TRBV7-6 and TRBJ2-5; 7 nucleotides agree with TRBD2. The germline gives CDR1 SGHVS, CDR2 FNYEAQ. V trimming: 1 base; J trimming: 5 bases; junction bases outside the gene matches: 16. The CDR3 is made up of 18 amino acids. The CDR3: CASSLGWPEGGPRETQYF. CDR3 in DNA: TGTGCCAGCAGCTTAGGGTGGCCGGAGGGAGGGCCTCGGGAGACCCAGTACTTC.

The chain combines TRBV19 with TRBJ1-3, with D hard to call. Between the trimmed V and J ends, which lost 7 bases and 0 bases, there was a span of 10 bases. This CDR3 has 14 amino acids. Per germline, CDR1 LNHDA and CDR2 SQIVND (reference sequence). The chain's CDR3 is CASTTRGSGNTIYF. CDR3 nucleotides: TGTGCCAGTACTACCCGGGGCTCTGGAAACACCATATATTTT.

On this clone itself: Other DNA sequences within the sample encode an identical CDR3. The chain employs TRBV27 and TRBJ2-1; the match to TRBD2 covers 11 bases. With V trimmed by 5 bases and J by 4 bases, 4 bases remained unmatched. The CDR3 loop spans 15 amino acids. Germline lookup yields CDR1 MNHEY and CDR2 SMNVEV (reference sequence). CDR3 amino acids: CASSPGTSGYNEQFF. In DNA, the CDR3 is TGTGCCAGCAGTCCGGGGACTAGCGGTTACAATGAGCAGTTCTTC.

This clone has a single count. The V call is TRBV28, the J call TRBJ2-6, with a possible D match to TRBD1 (5 bases). This CDR3 is built from 12 residues. Germline-derived CDR1 and CDR2 are MDHEN and SYDVKM. Between the trimmed V and J ends, which lost 5 bases and 11 bases, there was a span of 10 bases. CDR3 sequence reads: CASSPWGHVLTF. DNA for the CDR3: TGTGCCAGCAGTCCCTGGGGCCACGTCCTGACTTTC.

The rearrangement joins TRBV6-5 to TRBJ2-2; TRBD1 agrees at 7 bases. Trimming at V came to 7 bases and at J to 4 bases, leaving 6 bases not matched to a gene. This CDR3 region has 14 residues. CDR1 MNHEY and CDR2 SVGAGI come from the germline V gene. The CDR3 coding sequence is TGTGCCAGCACGCCAGGGGGTAGCACCGGGGAGCTGTTTTTT. Translated: CASTPGGSTGELFF.

Notes on this clone: At one boundary the junction diverges from the germline segment, which might be a read error. This sequence joins TRBV28 and TRBJ1-2, with D tentatively TRBD1 (5 bases). Germline V lookup: CDR1 MDHEN, CDR2 SYDVKM. The CDR3 runs 11 residues. In DNA form, the CDR3 reads TGTGCCAGCAGTTATTCCGGGACTCCCTACTTC. Translated: CASSYSGTPYF.